This T cell receptor (beta chain) is drawn from a study of cytomegalovirus exposure and HLA in healthy donors. PCR amplification relied on 60 Vbeta primers (plus 13 Jbeta primers). The data were produced by immunoSEQ multiplex PCR, yet TCRdb's version contains in-frame clones alone and is incomplete. The sample table sets out 200,000 to 250,000 clones. After removal of 5 bases from V and 5 bases from J, the junction contained 17 bases not matched to a gene. The CDR3 runs to 17 residues. CDR1 and CDR2 from the germline V gene are MNHEY and SMNVEV (reference sequence). The source is a woman aged 30 to 39 in good health and CMV-seropositive. The sequenced material came from PBMCs. The genes are TRBV27 and TRBJ1-2; 7 nucleotides align to TRBD1. CDR3 nucleotides: TGTGCCAGCAGTCCTCGGACAGGCGGGGAAAGGGGGTATGGCTACACCTTC. Residues: CASSPRTGGERGYGYTF.